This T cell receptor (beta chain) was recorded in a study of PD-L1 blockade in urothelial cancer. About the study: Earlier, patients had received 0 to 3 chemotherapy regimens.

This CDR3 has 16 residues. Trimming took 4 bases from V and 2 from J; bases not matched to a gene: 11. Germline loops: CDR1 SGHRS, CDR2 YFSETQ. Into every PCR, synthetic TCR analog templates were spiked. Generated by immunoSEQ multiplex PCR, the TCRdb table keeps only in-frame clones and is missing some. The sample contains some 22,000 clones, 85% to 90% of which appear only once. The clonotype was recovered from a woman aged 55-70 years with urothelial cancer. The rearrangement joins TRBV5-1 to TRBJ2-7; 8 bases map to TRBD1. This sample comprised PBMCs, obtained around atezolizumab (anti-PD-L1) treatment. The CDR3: CASSLFAGGETYEQYF. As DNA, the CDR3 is TGCGCCAGCAGCCTGTTTGCAGGGGGCGAGACCTACGAGCAGTACTTC.